The TCR beta chain described here comes from a study of T cell repertoires in aging, cancer and after chemotherapy. Study details: Six age groups, ranging from 30 or younger to 70 or older, included the donors. Pre- and post-chemotherapy samples were paired from chronic lymphocytic leukemia patients treated with fludarabine- or bendamustine-based regimens. Findings and caveats of the study: Loss of evenness, beyond lost richness, contributed to age-related TCR diversity decline in cancer patients.

A note on this clonotype: Its cognate antigen is unknown.

TRB rearrangements spanning V, D and J were amplified using mixed TRB-A/B primers. TCRdb re-analysed the multiplex PCR reads in MiXCR, keeping a single row per CDR3 protein. This table holds around 5,800 distinct CDR3 sequences, about 20% found once. Trimming cost V 4 bases and J 7 bases, with 11 bases left between them. The CDR3 consists of 12 residues. Germline CDR1 and CDR2: SGHRS and YFSETQ. Amplification of TCR beta used genomic DNA extracted from peripheral blood. The chain links TRBV5-1 to TRBJ2-5; D not resolved. Sample: blood. The receptor was isolated from a human donor with a blood cancer. DNA of the CDR3: TGCGCCAGCAGCCTGGAGCGAGGGACCCAGTACTTC. Amino acid sequence: CASSLERGTQYF.